The 28 T cell receptor beta chains below come from one sample, sequenced in a study of blood T cell repertoires in COVID-19. Produced via immunoSEQ multiplex PCR; TCRdb's table is partial and in-frame only. The data show 300,000 to 400,000 clones, with about 86% seen just once and about 2.7% held by the top ten. The sample comprised peripheral blood. Every receptor here comes from a man aged 25 to 45 with active or convalescent COVID-19.

The V call is TRBV5-6, the J call TRBJ2-7; TRBD1 aligns across 9 bases. Germline V lookup: CDR1 SGHDT, CDR2 YYEEEE. The CDR3 totals 14 residues. Trimming took 4 bases from V and 4 from J; bases not matched to a gene: 6. In DNA, the CDR3 is TGTGCCAGCAGCGCCTCCGGACAGGGGTACGAGCAGTACTTC. The encoded protein is CASSASGQGYEQYF. Based on the CDR3 plus reference TRBV5-6 and TRBJ2-7, the full variable domain is DAGVTQSPTHLIKTRGQQVTLRCSPKSGHDTVSWYQQALGQGPQFIFQYYEEEERQRGNFPDRFSGHQFPNYSSELNVNALLLGDSALYLCASSASGQGYEQYFGPGTRLTVT.

The chain couples TRBV28 to TRBJ1-4; the match to TRBD1 covers 7 bases. Unmatched junction bases numbered 6, after V lost 6 bases and J lost 5 bases. The CDR3 extends over 14 amino acids. Looked up from germline, CDR1 is MDHEN and CDR2 is SYDVKM. The CDR3 is CASRPRDRNEKLFF. The DNA of the CDR3 is TGTGCCAGCAGACCAAGGGACAGAAATGAAAAACTGTTTTTT.

This clone was counted a few times. The J gene is TRBJ2-1, the V gene TRBV10-3, with a weak D call TRBD2 (5 bases). The CDR3 covers 18 residues. CDR1 is ENHRY, CDR2 SYGVKD, per germline. The V end lost 1 base, the J end lost 6 bases, and 22 bases lay between the germline ends. The CDR3 nucleotides are TGTGCCATCAGTGAGTTCGGCGGTTTGGGAGAAGGTGGCAATGAGCAGTTCTTC. This translates into CAISEFGGLGEGGNEQFF.

V is TRBV6-5 and J is TRBJ1-1; 8 bases match TRBD1. The CDR3 sequence is 14 residues long. CDR1 and CDR2 from the germline V gene are MNHEY and SVGAGI. The junction had 6 bases not matched to a gene; V was cut back by 5 bases and J by 4 bases. The CDR3 bases are TGTGCCAGCAGTCGAGGGACAGGTGGCACTGAAGCTTTCTTT. Protein: CASSRGTGGTEAFF.

The rearrangement links TRBV5-1 to TRBJ2-7, with 7 bases lining up with TRBD1. Germline V gene data show CDR1 as SGHRS and CDR2 as YFSETQ. The CDR3 runs 14 residues. V dropped 4 bases and J dropped 2; count of bases not matched to a gene: 6. In nucleotides, the CDR3 is TGCGCCAGCAGCACCACGACAGGGCCCTACGAGCAGTACTTC. It codes for CASSTTTGPYEQYF.

A remark on this clone: This clone may be a read error of a much larger clone one base away. The sample has other DNA sequences that encode this CDR3 too. The J gene is TRBJ2-3, the V gene TRBV18; possibly TRBD2 for D (5 bases). This CDR3 comprises 12 residues. V lost 3 bases, J lost 6 bases, and 7 bases lay in between. Per germline, CDR1 KGHSH and CDR2 LQKENI. The CDR3 sequence: CASSPLADTQYF. CDR3 DNA sequence: TGTGCCAGCTCACCCTTAGCGGATACGCAGTATTTT.

This rearrangement joins TRBV6-5 to TRBJ1-2; 9 bases map to TRBD1. This CDR3 has 14 residues. Trimming at V came to 6 bases and at J to 13 bases, leaving 15 bases not matched to a gene. CDR1 MNHEY and CDR2 SVGAGI come from the germline V gene. CDR3 bases: TGTGCCAGCAGCCTGCACAGGGGGCTCGGGCCGATCACCTTC. It specifies CASSLHRGLGPITF.

The CDR3 loop reads CASSLAAGGRSEQFF. In DNA form, the CDR3 reads TGTGCCAGCAGTTTGGCGGCAGGGGGAAGGAGTGAGCAGTTCTTC. This chain joins TRBV27 and TRBJ2-1, with 7 bases matching TRBD1. V trimming: 3 bases; J trimming: 9 bases; junction bases outside the gene matches: 11. This CDR3 is 15 amino acids long. Germline V gene lookup returns CDR1 MNHEY and CDR2 SMNVEV (reference sequence).

This chain connects TRBV7-2 to TRBJ2-2; 11 bases agree with TRBD2. The germline CDR1 and CDR2 sequences are SGHTA and FQGNSA. The CDR3 has 14 residues. The trim removed 5 bases at V and 4 bases at J, leaving 0 bases unmatched. CDR3 nucleotides: TGTGCCAGCAGCGGGACTAGCGGCACCGGGGAGCTGTTTTTT. This codes for CASSGTSGTGELFF.

The chain uses TRBV27 and TRBJ2-1, with TRBD2 matching 12 bases. The germline V gene has CDR1 MNHEY and CDR2 SMNVEV (reference sequence). Trimming removed 8 bases from V and 5 bases from J; junction bases left unmatched: 4. The CDR3 is 14 amino acids. The CDR3: CASSSGRENNEQFF. The CDR3 coding sequence is TGTGCCAGCTCTAGCGGGAGGGAAAACAATGAGCAGTTCTTC.

The chain recombines TRBV6-5 with TRBJ1-6; possible D gene TRBD1, 5 bases. V dropped 4 bases and J dropped 7 bases, with 11 bases sitting between them. The CDR3 extends over 14 amino acids. Per germline, CDR1 MNHEY and CDR2 SVGAGI. The CDR3 sequence: CASSSSRGNSPLHF. CDR3 in DNA: TGTGCCAGCAGTTCCTCTAGGGGCAATTCACCCCTCCACTTT.

V and J are TRBV10-3 and TRBJ1-2, with 8 bases aligning to TRBD1. Germline assignment: CDR1 ENHRY and CDR2 SYGVKD. V lost 4 bases and J lost 7; bases outside the gene matches: 8. There are 14 residues in the CDR3. CDR3 nucleotides: TGTGCCATCAGTGGGGACAGGAGAGAAGTTGGCTACACCTTC. Residues: CAISGDRREVGYTF.

This clone turned up a few times. V and J are TRBV7-3 and TRBJ1-1; D remains unclear. The germline CDR1 and CDR2 sequences are SGHTA and FQGTGA. Trimming shortened V by 5 bases and J by 1 base, and 8 bases separated the two germline ends. The CDR3 spans 13 residues. The chain's CDR3 is CASSLQPNTEAFF. For the CDR3, the DNA is TGTGCCAGCAGCCTACAGCCGAACACTGAAGCTTTCTTT.

The rearrangement uses TRBV4-3 and TRBJ2-5; the match to TRBD2 covers 7 bases. From germline, CDR1 is LGHNA and CDR2 YSLEER. With 2 bases clipped from V and 7 bases from J, the junction kept 7 bases outside the gene matches. The CDR3 runs to 14 residues. The CDR3 loop reads CASSQSRGRGTQYF. Written as DNA, the CDR3 is TGCGCCAGCAGCCAAAGTCGGGGGAGGGGGACCCAGTACTTC.

This clone was seen only a few times. The rearrangement uses TRBV4-2 and TRBJ1-4, with unresolved D. CDR1 is LGHNA and CDR2 is YNFKEQ in the germline V gene. The ends were cut back, 6 bases at V and 7 bases at J, with 12 bases in the middle. This CDR3 spans 13 amino acids. The CDR3 DNA is TGTGCCAGCAGTCGAGGCCCGACTGAAAAACTGTTTTTT. Its translation is CASSRGPTEKLFF.

V and J are TRBV28 and TRBJ1-5; 8 bases are a match to TRBD1. This CDR3 is 17 amino acids long. V lost 3 bases and J lost 1; bases outside the gene matches: 8. Germline lookup yields CDR1 MDHEN and CDR2 SYDVKM. CDR3: CASSLPGGTRSNQPQHF. CDR3 nucleotide sequence: TGTGCCAGCAGTTTGCCAGGGGGCACGCGAAGCAATCAGCCCCAGCATTTT.

CDR3 sequence (DNA): TGTGCCAGCAGTATTCGGGGTGGGTCGAACACCGGGGAGCTGTTTTTT. This sequence encodes CASSIRGGSNTGELFF. This chain uses TRBV6-2 or TRBV6-3 with TRBJ2-2, with D perhaps TRBD2 (5 bases). The CDR3 is made up of 16 amino acids. V dropped 5 bases and J dropped 0 bases, with 13 bases sitting between them. Germline-derived CDR1 and CDR2 are MNHEY and SVGEGT.

This clone was picked up a small number of times. This chain connects TRBV2 to TRBJ1-5, with 7 bases matching TRBD1. V shed 8 bases, J shed 6 bases, and the junction held 10 bases outside the gene matches. The CDR3 sequence is 14 residues long. Germline V gives CDR1 SNHLY, CDR2 FYNNEI. CDR3 nucleotides: TGTGCCAGCGGCATAGGGGGCGCAGGTCAGCCCCAGCATTTT. The encoded protein is CASGIGGAGQPQHF.

Details on this clone: Other nucleotide sequences in the sample specify the same CDR3. V usage is TRBV27 and J usage is TRBJ1-4, with D possibly being TRBD1 (6 bases). Germline V gene data show CDR1 as MNHEY and CDR2 as SMNVEV (reference sequence). CDR3 size: 13 residues. Trimming shortened V by 6 bases and J by 5 bases, and 10 bases separated the two germline ends. The CDR3 DNA follows: TGTGCCAGCAGCCTGACAGGAAATGAAAAACTGTTTTTT. Translation gives CASSLTGNEKLFF. Variable domain in full (rest from reference TRBV27 and TRBJ1-4): EAQVTQNPRYLITVTGKKLTVTCSQNMNHEYMSWYRQDPGLGLRQIYYSMNVEVTDKGDVPEGYKVSRKEKRNFPLILESPSPNQTSLYFCASSLTGNEKLFFGSGTQLSVL.

This clone was observed a single time. The V gene is TRBV9, the J gene TRBJ2-1, with D tentatively TRBD2 (6 bases). Between the trimmed V and J ends, which lost 4 bases and 8 bases, there was a span of 19 bases. The CDR3 sequence is 15 residues long. Germline-derived CDR1 and CDR2 are SGDLS and YYNGEE. CDR3 protein: CASSPSGTVVDEQFF. The CDR3 coding sequence is TGTGCCAGCAGCCCCTCCGGGACTGTCGTTGATGAGCAGTTCTTC.

The chain joins TRBV6-1 to TRBJ1-4, with 10 bases that match TRBD1. V lost 2 bases to trimming and J lost 8 bases; unmatched junction nucleotides: 11. CDR1 is MNHNS and CDR2 is SASEGT in the germline V gene. CDR3 length: 17 amino acids. The CDR3, as DNA: TGTGCCAGCAGTGAATTTCCTGACAGGGGGCAATCCGAAAAACTGTTTTTT. Amino acid sequence: CASSEFPDRGQSEKLFF.

In its sample, this clone was seen a few times. The chain has TRBV6-5 and TRBJ2-3; a weak D match, TRBD1 (5 bases). The germline V gene encodes CDR1 MNHEY and CDR2 SVGAGI. This CDR3 has 13 amino acids. Trimming took off 4 bases at V and 8 bases at J, with 13 bases between the two ends. This chain's CDR3 is CASSSGGAGTQYF. CDR3 DNA sequence: TGTGCCAGCAGTTCCGGTGGGGCTGGTACGCAGTATTTT.

The gene calls are TRBV7-9 and TRBJ1-1; TRBD1 aligns across 9 bases. This CDR3 region has 15 residues. Germline V gene sequence: CDR1 SEHNR, CDR2 FQNEAQ (reference sequence). The ends lost 4 bases at V and 11 bases at J; junction bases unmatched: 14. CDR3 protein: CASSWGGGQGTAAFF. CDR3 DNA: TGTGCCAGCAGCTGGGGAGGGGGACAGGGAACTGCGGCTTTCTTT.

This clone was seen once. The J gene is TRBJ2-7, the V gene TRBV11-3; D not resolved. The CDR3 length is 15 residues. Germline CDR1 SGHNT, CDR2 YENEEA. Trimming left V 3 bases short and J 0 bases short, with 12 bases between. CDR3 loop: CASSFRSASSYEQYF. CDR3 in DNA: TGTGCCAGCAGCTTTAGATCCGCAAGCTCCTACGAGCAGTACTTC.

This clone was seen once. The V and J genes are TRBV12-3 or TRBV12-4 and TRBJ2-5; TRBD1 is a possible D gene (5 bases). V gave up 8 bases and J gave up 1 base, with 11 bases separating them. The CDR3 loop spans 13 amino acids. DNA of the CDR3: TGTGCCAGCTTGTCGACAGCCCAAGAGACCCAGTACTTC. Protein: CASLSTAQETQYF.

The rearrangement joins TRBV11-2 to TRBJ2-1, with D possibly matching TRBD2 (6 bases). This CDR3 contains 11 residues. Deletions cut 5 bases from V and 13 bases from J, with 12 bases between. CDR1 and CDR2 (germline): SGHAT, FQNNGV. In DNA, the CDR3 is TGTGCCAGCAGCCCCCCGGAGGGCCAGTTCTTC. Translating gives CASSPPEGQFF.

V is TRBV10-3 and J is TRBJ1-2, with D hard to call. CDR1 is ENHRY, CDR2 SYGVKD, per germline. Trimming shortened V by 0 bases and J by 2 bases, and 19 bases separated the two germline ends. CDR3 length equals 18 residues. The CDR3 nucleotides read TGTGCCATCAGTGAGTCGGAGGACTCGCACTGGCGGAACTATGGCTACACCTTC. Encoded protein: CAISESEDSHWRNYGYTF.

This clone was seen repeatedly, ten times or more. CDR3 sequence (DNA): TGTGCCAGTATGCGACTAGCGGGGAACACCGGGGAGCTGTTTTTT. It is translated as CASMRLAGNTGELFF. The chain uses TRBV19 and TRBJ2-2; TRBD2 matches at 10 bases. The CDR3 is 15 amino acids. Germline CDR1 reads LNHDA; CDR2 reads SQIVND (reference sequence). With 7 bases clipped from V and 1 base from J, the junction kept 3 bases outside the gene matches.